This passage covers 15 T cell receptor beta chains from one sample sequenced in a study of cytomegalovirus exposure and HLA in healthy donors. The PCR used 60 Vbeta and 13 Jbeta primers. Sequenced by immunoSEQ multiplex PCR; TCRdb stores in-frame clones only, minus some. Altogether approximately 150,000 clones are present, roughly three quarters being singletons, with the ten largest covering about 1.5%. Sample: PBMCs. All receptors come from a woman between 18 and 29 years old in good health and CMV-seronegative.

The chain is built from TRBV19 and TRBJ2-7; D not resolved. In germline, CDR1 is LNHDA, CDR2 SQIVND (reference sequence). V lost 7 bases and J 5 bases, leaving 24 bases between the germline ends. The CDR3 loop spans 16 amino acids. The CDR3 sequence: CASNAAMTWSPHEQYF. CDR3 nucleotides: TGTGCCAGTAATGCCGCCATGACGTGGAGTCCCCACGAGCAGTACTTC.

The chain has TRBV2 and TRBJ2-3, with no clear D. This CDR3 contains 14 residues. With 4 bases removed from V and 2 bases from J, the gap between germline ends came to 10 bases. CDR1 and CDR2 (germline): SNHLY, FYNNEI. The CDR3 sequence is CASSVGSPTDTQYF. DNA for the CDR3: TGTGCCAGCAGTGTCGGGTCCCCCACAGATACGCAGTATTTT.

This chain joins TRBV10-3 and TRBJ2-1, with 7 bases matching TRBD1. This CDR3 has 14 amino acids. Germline V gives CDR1 ENHRY, CDR2 SYGVKD. V shed 4 bases, J shed 5 bases, and the junction held 5 bases outside the gene matches. CDR3 residues: CAISATGTDNEQFF. In DNA, the CDR3 is TGTGCCATCAGTGCCACAGGGACAGACAATGAGCAGTTCTTC.

The chain has TRBV5-4 and TRBJ2-7; 12 positions agree with TRBD2. The CDR3 spans 15 residues. J gave up 5 bases and V 3 bases, and 6 bases lay outside the gene matches. Germline CDR1 and CDR2: SGHNT and YYREEE (reference sequence). CDR3 DNA sequence: TGTGCCAGCAGCTCCTCTAGCGGGAGGGCTAACGAGCAGTACTTC. Translating it yields CASSSSSGRANEQYF.

The J gene is TRBJ2-7, the V gene TRBV7-2; 9 nucleotides line up with TRBD2. Germline CDR1 is SGHTA and CDR2 is FQGNSA. V lost 5 bases, J lost 0 bases, and 5 bases stayed unmatched. This CDR3 comprises 15 residues. The CDR3 DNA reads as TGTGCCAGCAGCCTTCAAGCGGGAGGCTCCTACGAGCAGTACTTC. This gives the protein CASSLQAGGSYEQYF.

The chain employs TRBV6-5 and TRBJ1-2; D is ambiguous. Germline V CDR1 and CDR2: MNHEY, SVGAGI. This CDR3 has 14 amino acids. The V end lost 6 bases, the J end lost 0 bases, and 11 bases lay between the germline ends. In DNA form, the CDR3 reads TGTGCCAGCAGCTCTGGGGAGGCTAACTATGGCTACACCTTC. Amino acid sequence: CASSSGEANYGYTF.

The V gene is TRBV21-1, the J gene TRBJ1-1; the D segment call TRBD1 is taken from the table without a DNA check. TRBV21-1 is marked as a pseudogene. There are 17 residues in the CDR3. CDR3 nucleotide sequence: TGTGCCAGCACCTCTCTCACCGGGACAGAGGTGGACACTGAAGCTTTCTTT. Protein sequence: CASTSLTGTEVDTEAFF.

The chain is built from TRBV10-3 and TRBJ2-7; the match to TRBD2 covers 8 bases. The CDR3 is made up of 13 amino acids. Trimming removed 8 bases from V and 3 bases from J; junction bases left unmatched: 6. Germline CDR1 is ENHRY and CDR2 is SYGVKD. The CDR3 protein is CAIGSGRDYEQYF. In DNA form, the CDR3 reads TGTGCCATCGGGAGCGGGAGAGACTACGAGCAGTACTTC.

V and J are TRBV9 and TRBJ2-7; D might be TRBD2 (5 bases). The CDR3 totals 12 residues. Trimming removed 1 base at V and 5 bases at J, with 7 bases between. Germline CDR1 SGDLS, CDR2 YYNGEE. CDR3 coding DNA: TGTGCCAGCAGCGTATCCGGGGACGAGCAGTACTTC. Its protein is CASSVSGDEQYF.

This clone has more than one count but fewer than ten. The chain couples TRBV7-9 to TRBJ2-1, with D possibly matching TRBD2 (5 bases). The V gene's germline CDR1 is SEHNR and CDR2 FQNEAQ (reference sequence). The length of the CDR3 is 15 residues. V lost 5 bases, J lost 5 bases, and 16 bases lay in between. This chain's CDR3 is CASSRSGSGNNEQFF. CDR3 nucleotide sequence: TGTGCCAGCAGCCGTTCGGGGAGCGGAAACAATGAGCAGTTCTTC.

The rearrangement joins TRBV27 to TRBJ2-5, with TRBD1 identical over 7 bases. Trimming cost V 8 bases and J 7 bases; bases outside gene matches: 4. The CDR3 has 11 residues. Germline V gene lookup returns CDR1 MNHEY and CDR2 SMNVEV (reference sequence). CDR3 loop: CASQTGLTQYF. As DNA, the CDR3 is TGTGCCAGCCAGACAGGGTTGACCCAGTACTTC.

This chain uses TRBV7-7 with TRBJ1-5; a possible D gene is TRBD1 (5 bases). Germline CDR1 SSHAT, CDR2 FNYEAQ (reference sequence). Trimming pared 0 bases from V and 0 bases from J, leaving 15 bases between. The CDR3 loop spans 18 amino acids. CDR3 coding DNA: TGTGCCAGCAGCTTAGCGCAGGGCGCTCTGAATAGCAATCAGCCCCAGCATTTT. Protein: CASSLAQGALNSNQPQHF.

In DNA, the CDR3 is TGTGCCAGCTCTTATACGGGAGCCTACGAGCAGTACTTC. Amino acid sequence: CASSYTGAYEQYF. This chain links TRBV19 with TRBJ2-7, with D maybe TRBD2 (6 bases). Germline V CDR1 and CDR2: LNHDA, SQIVND (reference sequence). Trimming left V 9 bases short and J 2 bases short, with 14 bases between. The CDR3 covers 13 residues.

The gene calls are TRBV19 and TRBJ2-7, with 9 positions matching TRBD2. CDR1 LNHDA and CDR2 SQIVND come from the germline V gene (reference sequence). The CDR3 contains 15 residues. The V gene end was trimmed by 3 bases and the J gene end by 2 bases; junction bases not matched to a gene: 5. CDR3 sequence reads: CASSINSGSPYEQYF. In DNA form, the CDR3 reads TGTGCCAGTAGTATCAATAGCGGGAGCCCCTACGAGCAGTACTTC.

The V and J genes are TRBV5-6 and TRBJ2-4; D unresolved. Germline values: CDR1 SGHDT, CDR2 YYEEEE. V dropped 2 bases and J dropped 0 bases, with 6 bases sitting between them. The CDR3 runs 14 residues. The CDR3 bases are TGTGCCAGCAGCTTTTTCAGAGCCAAAAACATTCAGTACTTC. It is translated as CASSFFRAKNIQYF.